This T cell receptor beta chain stems from a study of shared clonotypes between healthy human individuals. This CDR3 spans 17 amino acids. The germline V gene has CDR1 KGHSH and CDR2 LQKENI. V shed 3 bases and J 0 bases; nucleotides not matched to a gene: 4. Nashville, Tennessee was home to all donors, each a Caucasian adult. An approximately 210 ng quantity of DNA, 30,000 to 35,000 T cell genomes, went into the sorted-subset replicate PCRs. Profiling relied on immunoSEQ multiplex PCR, and the TCRdb table lists in-frame clones only, not all of them. The repertoire holds 1.6 million or so clones, with approximately 98.5% as singletons.

The TCR comes from a man aged 25 to 45 in good health. The source material was naive CD4+ T cells sorted from blood. As for subset: CD45RA+ positively selected. This chain links TRBV18 with TRBJ2-2, with 10 bases matching TRBD2. The CDR3 DNA is TGTGCCAGCTCACCCAAGACTAGCGGGCCGAACACCGGGGAGCTGTTTTTT. Protein sequence: CASSPKTSGPNTGELFF.